This T cell receptor (beta chain) was captured in a study of blood T cell repertoires in COVID-19. Background on the study: Sites across the United States, Italy and Spain contributed samples from acute and convalescent COVID-19. Sources were T cells, B-cell-depleted T cells, or PBMCs; the material itself was cDNA or gDNA.

In the original processing: Cell counts per sample came from amplifying reference gene primers. Assay: immunoSEQ multiplex PCR; the TCRdb copy retains only in-frame clones and omits some. The V and J calls and clone size are taken from that table; D and trimming were inferred from the DNA. The sample includes some 130,000 clones, approximately 78% of them seen just once. The CDR3 has 15 amino acids. From germline, CDR1 is SGHNT and CDR2 YYREEE (reference sequence). The junction had 7 bases not matched to a gene; V was cut back by 10 bases and J by 0 bases. Specimen: peripheral blood. This clonotype originated in a man aged 55-75 years who had recovered from COVID-19. The chain links TRBV5-4 to TRBJ2-1; 10 bases are a match to TRBD2. In nucleotides, the CDR3 is TGTGCCGAGACTAGCGGGCCAAGCTCCTACAATGAGCAGTTCTTC. It translates to CAETSGPSSYNEQFF.